The 28 T cell receptor beta chains below were found in one sample sequenced in a study of Ad26.COV2.S vaccination and SARS-CoV-2 variants. Treatment denoted: 19 received Ad26.COV2.S at low or high dose, single or two shots; several received placebo; per-sample allocation not given. All samples were drawn on day 63, counting from the first vaccine or placebo injection. Using immunoSEQ multiplex PCR, the repertoire was profiled, and TCRdb retains in-frame clones only, with some absent. The top ten clones hold around 7.4% of a sample with roughly 410,000 clones, about 83% of them seen once. Sequencing used peripheral blood, obtained in a trial of Ad26.COV2.S vaccine versus placebo. The receptors were gathered from a person aged 18-60 years who received the Ad26.COV2.S COVID-19 vaccine or a placebo.

The chain links TRBV27 to TRBJ1-6; 9 nucleotides align to TRBD1. The CDR3 runs to 16 residues. With V trimmed by 8 bases and J by 4 bases, 9 bases remained unmatched. Germline V gene sequence: CDR1 MNHEY, CDR2 SMNVEV (reference sequence). The CDR3 sequence is CASRAGTGYYNSPLHF. For the CDR3, the DNA is TGTGCCAGCCGCGCCGGGACAGGGTATTATAATTCACCCCTCCACTTT.

The chain combines TRBV5-1 with TRBJ2-3; 13 bases agree with TRBD2. Per the germline V gene, CDR1 is SGHRS and CDR2 is YFSETQ. CDR3 length: 17 amino acids. After removal of 4 bases from V and 2 bases from J, the junction contained 7 bases not matched to a gene. The CDR3 DNA follows: TGCGCCAGCAGCAAACTAGCGGGGGGGCGTAACACAGATACGCAGTATTTT. Encoded protein: CASSKLAGGRNTDTQYF.

The chain couples TRBV27 to TRBJ1-1; tentatively, D is TRBD1 (6 bases). Germline V lookup: CDR1 MNHEY, CDR2 SMNVEV (reference sequence). The V and J ends lost 7 bases and 1 base respectively, with 19 bases between them. There are 16 residues in the CDR3. The CDR3 sequence is CASNPIRGGENTEAFF. The CDR3 nucleotides are TGTGCCAGCAACCCTATAAGGGGGGGGGAGAACACTGAAGCTTTCTTT.

The J gene is TRBJ1-1, the V gene TRBV25-1; D remains unclear. V dropped 6 bases and J dropped 2 bases, with 7 bases sitting between them. Germline CDR1 and CDR2: MGHDK and SYGVNS. The CDR3 has 12 amino acids. The CDR3 DNA reads as TGTGCCAGCAGAGGACCAAACACTGAAGCTTTCTTT. It specifies CASRGPNTEAFF.

The V gene is TRBV7-9, the J gene TRBJ1-1, with D possibly being TRBD1 (5 bases). The length of the CDR3 is 13 residues. Germline V CDR1 and CDR2: SEHNR, FQNEAQ (reference sequence). The V end lost 1 base, the J end lost 4 bases, and 7 bases lay between the germline ends. CDR3 sequence reads: CASSLGGSTEAFF. CDR3 nucleotides: TGTGCCAGCAGCTTAGGGGGGAGCACTGAAGCTTTCTTT. Based on the CDR3 plus reference TRBV7-9 and TRBJ1-1, the full variable domain is DTGVSQNPRHKITKRGQNVTFRCDPISEHNRLYWYRQTLGQGPEFLTYFQNEAQLEKSRLLSDRFSAERPKGSFSTLEIQRTEQGDSAMYLCASSLGGSTEAFFGQGTRLTVV.

This clone was counted once. The chain has TRBV6-1 and TRBJ2-7; TRBD2 matches at 12 bases. Germline V gene sequence: CDR1 MNHNS, CDR2 SASEGT. V lost 4 bases and J lost 3; bases outside the gene matches: 7. This CDR3 region has 16 residues. DNA for the CDR3: TGTGCCAGCAGTGGCCCGACTAGCGGGAGCCACTACGAGCAGTACTTC. Translation gives CASSGPTSGSHYEQYF.

This clone was recorded only once. The chain is built from TRBV19 and TRBJ1-5; D not certain. Germline V gene sequence: CDR1 LNHDA, CDR2 SQIVND (reference sequence). The length of the CDR3 is 16 residues. With 3 bases removed from V and 0 bases from J, the gap between germline ends came to 12 bases. CDR3 DNA sequence: TGTGCCAGTAGTATGGCCGTTAGGGTTAGCAATCAGCCCCAGCATTTT. Translation gives CASSMAVRVSNQPQHF.

This chain connects TRBV10-3 to TRBJ2-1; 7 positions agree with TRBD2. The CDR3 sequence is 17 residues long. Looked up from germline, CDR1 is ENHRY and CDR2 is SYGVKD. V dropped 0 bases and J dropped 8; count of bases not matched to a gene: 13. In DNA, the CDR3 is TGTGCCATCAGTGAGTCGGTCGAGAGCGGGGCGGTCGATGAGCAGTTCTTC. This sequence encodes CAISESVESGAVDEQFF.

The chain has TRBV27 and TRBJ1-1, with D maybe TRBD1 (5 bases). This CDR3 has 16 amino acids. Deletions cut 2 bases from V and 1 base from J, with 14 bases between. Germline V lookup: CDR1 MNHEY, CDR2 SMNVEV (reference sequence). CDR3 sequence: CASSLRQPGPNTEAFF. The CDR3 DNA is TGTGCCAGCAGTTTAAGACAGCCGGGGCCGAACACTGAAGCTTTCTTT.

The chain couples TRBV13 to TRBJ2-7; 8 bases align to TRBD2. The CDR3 is made up of 16 amino acids. The V and J ends lost 5 bases and 4 bases, in that order; junction bases with no gene match: 13. Germline assignment: CDR1 PRHDT and CDR2 FYEKMQ (reference sequence). The CDR3 bases are TGTGCCAGCAGCCTACTTAGCCGGGGGGGGACGTACGAGCAGTACTTC. Encoded protein: CASSLLSRGGTYEQYF.

This clone was picked up one time. The chain couples TRBV14 to TRBJ1-6; TRBD1 matches 7 bases. The V segment lost 4 bases and the J segment 5 bases; nucleotides outside the gene matches: 2. The CDR3 spans 14 residues. The germline V gene encodes CDR1 SGHDN and CDR2 FVKESK. CDR3 sequence (DNA): TGTGCCAGCAGCCGCGGGACAGATAATTCACCCCTCCACTTT. It specifies CASSRGTDNSPLHF.

This chain connects TRBV10-3 to TRBJ2-3; 8 bases line up with TRBD2. The CDR3 consists of 14 residues. The germline V gene has CDR1 ENHRY and CDR2 SYGVKD. The V segment lost 7 bases and the J segment 0 bases; nucleotides outside the gene matches: 3. CDR3 in amino acids: CAINRGGSTDTQYF. CDR3 in DNA: TGTGCCATCAACCGGGGGGGAAGCACAGATACGCAGTATTTT.

This clone was seen once. The chain uses TRBV9 and TRBJ2-1, with D possibly matching TRBD1 (6 bases). The CDR3 runs 17 residues. The V and J ends lost 4 bases and 8 bases respectively, with 25 bases between them. Per germline, CDR1 SGDLS and CDR2 YYNGEE. CDR3 in amino acids: CASSPPFGVYEGDEQFF. DNA for the CDR3: TGTGCCAGCAGCCCGCCCTTCGGTGTGTACGAGGGGGATGAGCAGTTCTTC.

The chain recombines TRBV7-3 with TRBJ2-2, with D uncertain. The germline V gene encodes CDR1 SGHTA and CDR2 FQGTGA. CDR3 size: 13 residues. Trimming cost V 4 bases and J 7 bases, with 10 bases left between them. CDR3 sequence: CASSSRDGGELFF. Here the CDR3 DNA reads TGTGCCAGCAGCTCAAGAGACGGCGGGGAGCTGTTTTTT.

The chain carries TRBV9 and TRBJ2-2; a possible D gene is TRBD2 (6 bases). This CDR3 is built from 15 residues. Germline V gene sequence: CDR1 SGDLS, CDR2 YYNGEE. V lost 0 bases and J 4 bases, leaving 10 bases between the germline ends. CDR3 coding DNA: TGTGCCAGCAGCGTAGTTGGGACTGTCACCGGGGAGCTGTTTTTT. Amino acids: CASSVVGTVTGELFF.

The V gene is TRBV18, the J gene TRBJ2-1, with 7 bases that match TRBD1. CDR1 is KGHSH, CDR2 LQKENI, per germline. The CDR3 runs 11 residues. V lost 5 bases, J lost 9 bases, and 1 base stayed unmatched. The CDR3 sequence: CASSGDSEQFF. DNA for the CDR3: TGTGCCAGCTCAGGGGACAGTGAGCAGTTCTTC.

Only one count was recorded for this clone. For the CDR3, the DNA is TGCGCCAGCAGCGCTGAAGGAGGGGGCTTCTACGAGCAGTACTTC. It translates to CASSAEGGGFYEQYF. This sequence joins TRBV5-1 and TRBJ2-7, with D possibly TRBD1 on 7 matching bases. This CDR3 has 15 amino acids. CDR1 is SGHRS and CDR2 is YFSETQ in the germline V gene. Between the trimmed V and J ends, which lost 4 bases and 3 bases, there was a span of 17 bases.

This clone was picked up one time. The genes are TRBV6-6 and TRBJ1-4, with D uncertain. This CDR3 region has 13 residues. In germline, CDR1 is MNHNY, CDR2 SVGAGI (reference sequence). V shed 6 bases and J shed 5 bases, with 10 bases lying between them. The DNA of the CDR3 is TGTGCCAGCAGCCGAACAGTAAATGAAAAACTGTTTTTT. Its protein product is CASSRTVNEKLFF.

The chain couples TRBV4-2 to TRBJ2-2; the D is unclear. Germline V gene data show CDR1 as LGHNA and CDR2 as YNFKEQ. Between the trimmed V and J ends, which lost 0 bases and 3 bases, there was a span of 2 bases. The CDR3 is 13 residues long. Written as DNA, the CDR3 is TGTGCCAGCAGCCAAGATGACACCGGGGAGCTGTTTTTT. It encodes CASSQDDTGELFF.

J is TRBJ2-1 and V is TRBV4-1; 8 positions agree with TRBD2. The V and J ends lost 2 bases and 0 bases, in that order; junction bases with no gene match: 6. The CDR3 contains 17 residues. Germline V CDR1 and CDR2: MGHRA, YSYEKL. This CDR3 is CASSQNSGGSSYNEQFF. In DNA form, the CDR3 reads TGCGCCAGCAGCCAAAACAGCGGGGGCAGCTCCTACAATGAGCAGTTCTTC.

The chain employs TRBV5-4 and TRBJ2-3; D ambiguous. Germline values: CDR1 SGHNT, CDR2 YYREEE (reference sequence). CDR3 length: 14 residues. Trimming stripped 0 bases from V and 6 bases from J, with 11 bases between. CDR3 coding DNA: TGTGCCAGCAGCTTGGACACCTTCGGGGATACGCAGTATTTT. This translates into CASSLDTFGDTQYF.

The chain combines TRBV3-1 (or the pseudogene TRBV3-2) with TRBJ1-4, with 8 nucleotides matching TRBD1. This CDR3 is built from 14 residues. V gave up 4 bases and J gave up 7 bases; unmatched junction bases: 5. CDR1 and CDR2 from the germline V gene are LGHDT and YNNKEL (reference sequence). CDR3 sequence reads: CASSRQGYTEKLFF. The CDR3 DNA reads as TGTGCCAGCAGCCGACAGGGGTACACTGAAAAACTGTTTTTT.

This clone was seen only once. One end of the junction is discordant with germline, which a read error may explain. This chain links TRBV2 with TRBJ2-4; 9 bases agree with TRBD1. CDR3 length: 16 amino acids. Germline CDR1 is SNHLY and CDR2 is FYNNEI. The CDR3 loop is CAGRDREVGAKNIQYF. The CDR3 DNA reads TGTGCCGGCAGGGACAGGGAGGTCGGGGCCAAAAACATTCAGTACTTC.

The sample holds one count of this clone. This chain links TRBV3-1 (or the pseudogene TRBV3-2) with TRBJ2-5; D is perhaps TRBD2 (5 bases). The V end lost 2 bases, the J end lost 2 bases, and 9 bases lay between the germline ends. The CDR3 is 14 amino acids. Germline CDR1 and CDR2: LGHDT and YNNKEL (reference sequence). The CDR3 sequence is CASSQRRGQETQYF. CDR3 nucleotides: TGTGCCAGCAGCCAAAGGCGAGGGCAAGAGACCCAGTACTTC.

V and J are TRBV18 and TRBJ1-1, with D possibly matching TRBD1 (5 bases). The germline gives CDR1 KGHSH, CDR2 LQKENI. With 3 bases removed from V and 3 bases from J, the gap between germline ends came to 14 bases. The CDR3 sequence is 15 residues long. The CDR3 loop is CASSPLGGRYTEAFF. The CDR3 DNA is TGTGCCAGCTCACCCCTGGGGGGGAGGTACACTGAAGCTTTCTTT.

The chain joins TRBV6-5 to TRBJ2-3, with D hard to call. Trimming removed 10 bases from V and 2 bases from J, with 10 bases in between. CDR1 is MNHEY, CDR2 SVGAGI, per germline. There are 12 residues in the CDR3. The CDR3 protein is CAIEESTDTQYF. The CDR3 coding sequence is TGTGCCATCGAGGAGTCCACAGATACGCAGTATTTT.

The CDR3 protein is CASNKQHF. As DNA, the CDR3 is TGTGCCAGCAACAAACAGCATTTT. This rearrangement joins TRBV7-3 to TRBJ1-5; D not resolved. The CDR3 is made up of 8 amino acids. V was clipped by 7 bases and J by 13 bases, with 5 bases between them. The germline V gene has CDR1 SGHTA and CDR2 FQGTGA.

The chain combines TRBV5-1 with TRBJ2-1; D not certain. This CDR3 is 13 amino acids long. In germline, CDR1 is SGHRS, CDR2 YFSETQ. V was pared by 2 bases and J by 8 bases, with 11 bases between. The CDR3 is CASSLQIRDEQFF. The CDR3 DNA reads as TGCGCCAGCAGCTTACAGATTCGGGATGAGCAGTTCTTC.